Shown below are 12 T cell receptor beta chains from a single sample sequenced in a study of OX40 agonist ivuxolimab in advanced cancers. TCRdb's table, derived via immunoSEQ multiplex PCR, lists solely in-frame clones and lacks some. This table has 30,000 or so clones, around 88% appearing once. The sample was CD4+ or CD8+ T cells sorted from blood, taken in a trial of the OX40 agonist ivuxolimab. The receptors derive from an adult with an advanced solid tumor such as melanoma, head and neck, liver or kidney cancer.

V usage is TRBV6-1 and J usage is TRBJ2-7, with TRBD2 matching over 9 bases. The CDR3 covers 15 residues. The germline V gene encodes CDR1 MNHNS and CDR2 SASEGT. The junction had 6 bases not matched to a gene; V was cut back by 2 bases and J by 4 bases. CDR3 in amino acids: CASSELDSGSYEQYF. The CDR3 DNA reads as TGTGCCAGCAGTGAACTCGATAGCGGGAGTTACGAGCAGTACTTC.

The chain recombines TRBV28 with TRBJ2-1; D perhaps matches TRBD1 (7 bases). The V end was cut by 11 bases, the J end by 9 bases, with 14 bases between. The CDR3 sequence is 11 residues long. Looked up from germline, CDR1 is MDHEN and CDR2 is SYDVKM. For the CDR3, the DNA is TGTGCCGAGTCGCAGGGGGGTGAGCAGTTCTTC. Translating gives CAESQGGEQFF.

The CDR3 spells CASRQGSASSYEQYF. The CDR3 coding sequence is TGCGCCAGCAGGCAGGGGTCTGCCAGCTCCTACGAGCAGTACTTC. The rearrangement joins TRBV5-1 to TRBJ2-7, with a tentative D call TRBD1 (6 bases). The CDR3 contains 15 residues. Deletions cut 5 bases from V and 0 bases from J, with 15 bases between. Germline V gene data show CDR1 as SGHRS and CDR2 as YFSETQ.

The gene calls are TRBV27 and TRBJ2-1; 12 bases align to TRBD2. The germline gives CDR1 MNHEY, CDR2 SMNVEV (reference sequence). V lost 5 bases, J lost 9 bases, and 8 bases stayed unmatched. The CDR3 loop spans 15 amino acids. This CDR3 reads CASSHGLAGTSEQFF. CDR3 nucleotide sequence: TGTGCCAGCAGTCACGGACTAGCGGGGACGAGTGAGCAGTTCTTC.

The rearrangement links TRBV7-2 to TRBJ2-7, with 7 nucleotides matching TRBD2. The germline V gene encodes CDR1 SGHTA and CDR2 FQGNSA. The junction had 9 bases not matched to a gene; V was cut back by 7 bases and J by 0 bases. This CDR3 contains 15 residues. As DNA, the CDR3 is TGTGCCAGCACCTTTCTGGGGGGGAGCTCCTACGAGCAGTACTTC. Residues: CASTFLGGSSYEQYF. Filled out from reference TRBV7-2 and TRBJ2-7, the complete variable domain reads GAGVSQSPSNKVTEKGKDVELRCDPISGHTALYWYRQSLGQGLEFLIYFQGNSAPDKSGLPSDRFSAERTGGSVSTLTIQRTQQEDSAVYLCASTFLGGSSYEQYFGPGTRLTVT.

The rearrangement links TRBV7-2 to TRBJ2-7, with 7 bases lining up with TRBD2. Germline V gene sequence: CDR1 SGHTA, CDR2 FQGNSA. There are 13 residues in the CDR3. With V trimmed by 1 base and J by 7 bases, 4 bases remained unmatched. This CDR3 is CASSLGGSGEQYF. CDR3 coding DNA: TGTGCCAGCAGCTTAGGCGGGAGTGGTGAGCAGTACTTC.

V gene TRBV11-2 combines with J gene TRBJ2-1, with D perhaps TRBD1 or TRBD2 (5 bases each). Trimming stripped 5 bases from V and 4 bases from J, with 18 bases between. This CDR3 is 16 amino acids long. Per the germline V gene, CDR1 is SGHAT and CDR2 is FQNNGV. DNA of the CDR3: TGTGCCAGCAGCCCCACGGGACCCTTAGATTACAATGAGCAGTTCTTC. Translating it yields CASSPTGPLDYNEQFF.

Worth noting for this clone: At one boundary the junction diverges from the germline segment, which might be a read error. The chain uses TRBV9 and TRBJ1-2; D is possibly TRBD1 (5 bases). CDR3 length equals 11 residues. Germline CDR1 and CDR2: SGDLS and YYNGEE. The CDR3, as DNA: TGTGCCAGCAGCGTAGGGGCGGGACTCCTCTTC. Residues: CASSVGAGLLF.

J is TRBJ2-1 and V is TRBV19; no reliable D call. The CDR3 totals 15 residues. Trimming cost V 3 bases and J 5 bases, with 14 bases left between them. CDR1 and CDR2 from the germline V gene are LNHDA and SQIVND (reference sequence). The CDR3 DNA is TGTGCCAGTAGTATTCTAATCCAGAAAAACAATGAGCAGTTCTTC. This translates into CASSILIQKNNEQFF.

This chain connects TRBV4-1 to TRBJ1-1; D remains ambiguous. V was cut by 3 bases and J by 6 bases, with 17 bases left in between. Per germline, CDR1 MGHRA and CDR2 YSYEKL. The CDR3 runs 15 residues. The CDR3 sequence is CASSQVIGSRAEAFF. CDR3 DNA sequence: TGCGCCAGCAGCCAGGTGATCGGGTCAAGGGCTGAAGCTTTCTTT.

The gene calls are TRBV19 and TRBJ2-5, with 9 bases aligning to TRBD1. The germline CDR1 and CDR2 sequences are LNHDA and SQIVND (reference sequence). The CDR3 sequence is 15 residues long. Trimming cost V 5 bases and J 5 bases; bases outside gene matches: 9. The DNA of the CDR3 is TGTGCCAGTAGTTACCGGGACAGGGAGGGGGAGACCCAGTACTTC. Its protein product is CASSYRDREGETQYF.

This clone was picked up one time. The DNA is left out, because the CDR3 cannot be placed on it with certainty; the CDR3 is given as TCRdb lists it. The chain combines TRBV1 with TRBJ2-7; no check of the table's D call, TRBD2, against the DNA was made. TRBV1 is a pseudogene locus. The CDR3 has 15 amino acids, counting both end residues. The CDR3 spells CTSSRFGNGSYEQYF.